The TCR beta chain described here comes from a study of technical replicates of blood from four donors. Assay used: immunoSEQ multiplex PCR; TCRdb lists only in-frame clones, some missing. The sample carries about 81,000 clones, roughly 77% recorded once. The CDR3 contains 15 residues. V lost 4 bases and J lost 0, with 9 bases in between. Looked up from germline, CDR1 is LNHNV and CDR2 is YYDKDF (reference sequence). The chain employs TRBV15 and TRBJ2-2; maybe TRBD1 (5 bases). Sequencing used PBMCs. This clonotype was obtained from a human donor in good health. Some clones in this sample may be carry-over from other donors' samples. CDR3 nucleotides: TGTGCCACCAGCAAAGGGGTAGCGAACACCGGGGAGCTGTTTTTT. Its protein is CATSKGVANTGELFF.